What follows are 17 T cell receptor beta chains derived from one specimen sequenced in a study of cytomegalovirus exposure and HLA in healthy donors. TCRdb's copy holds only in-frame clones and misses some; the assay was immunoSEQ multiplex PCR. Among some 240,000 clones listed, roughly 83% were seen once. The sequenced sample was PBMCs. The receptors shown here come from a woman between 18 and 30 years old in good health and CMV-seronegative.

CDR3 coding DNA: TGTGCCAGTAGTCTCCGGGACGGTACGTACGAGCAGTACTTC. Its protein product is CASSLRDGTYEQYF. The gene calls are TRBV19 and TRBJ2-7, with D possibly called TRBD1 or TRBD2 (5 bases each). The length of the CDR3 is 14 residues. Per germline, CDR1 LNHDA and CDR2 SQIVND (reference sequence). Trimming took 5 bases from V and 4 from J, leaving 15 bases between them. The entire variable domain, with the rest obtained from reference TRBV19 and TRBJ2-7, is as follows: DGGITQSPKYLFRKEGQNVTLSCEQNLNHDAMYWYRQDPGQGLRLIYYSQIVNDFQKGDIAEGYSVSREKKESFPLTVTSAQKNPTAFYLCASSLRDGTYEQYFGPGTRLTVT.

The chain employs TRBV7-9 and TRBJ1-2, with a weak D call TRBD1 (5 bases). V lost 5 bases, J lost 5 bases, and 24 bases lay in between. Germline V gene lookup returns CDR1 SEHNR and CDR2 FQNEAQ (reference sequence). This CDR3 is built from 17 residues. The CDR3 nucleotides read TGTGCCAGCAGCCCCCCGGCCCGAATGGACATCCTATATGGCTACACCTTC. As protein: CASSPPARMDILYGYTF.

The chain joins TRBV13 to TRBJ2-7; the match to TRBD1 covers 10 bases. From germline, CDR1 is PRHDT and CDR2 FYEKMQ (reference sequence). Germline trimming cut 2 bases from V and 2 bases from J; bases unmatched to any gene: 3. The CDR3 extends over 15 amino acids. The CDR3 DNA follows: TGTGCCAGCAGCTTACGGACAGGGGGGGCCTACGAGCAGTACTTC. It codes for CASSLRTGGAYEQYF.

This sequence joins TRBV6-1 and TRBJ2-5, with D tentatively TRBD1 (5 bases). CDR3 length equals 19 residues. With 2 bases removed from V and 1 base from J, the gap between germline ends came to 23 bases. CDR1 is MNHNS and CDR2 is SASEGT in the germline V gene. The chain's CDR3 is CASSERRQLLEKRQETQYF. CDR3 sequence (DNA): TGTGCCAGCAGTGAAAGGAGACAGCTCCTCGAAAAACGCCAAGAGACCCAGTACTTC.

The chain uses TRBV6-6 and TRBJ2-7; D uncertain. The germline gives CDR1 MNHNY, CDR2 SVGAGI (reference sequence). The CDR3 has 14 residues. V was shortened by 0 bases and J by 2 bases, with 8 bases between the two germline ends. DNA of the CDR3: TGTGCCAGCAGTTACTCGACTTCCACCTACGAGCAGTACTTC. It is translated as CASSYSTSTYEQYF.

The chain carries TRBV27 and TRBJ1-5; D not certain. CDR1 is MNHEY and CDR2 is SMNVEV in the germline V gene (reference sequence). Trimming pared 3 bases from V and 3 bases from J, leaving 3 bases between. The CDR3 spans 12 residues. The CDR3 DNA reads as TGTGCCAGCAGTTTCTTCAATCAGCCCCAGCATTTT. Amino acid sequence: CASSFFNQPQHF.

The rearrangement links TRBV4-1 to TRBJ1-1, with D possibly being TRBD1 (6 bases). V lost 3 bases, J lost 8 bases, and 16 bases lay in between. The CDR3 totals 14 residues. Germline CDR1 reads MGHRA; CDR2 reads YSYEKL. This CDR3 is CASSQLQGAGEAFF. CDR3 DNA: TGCGCCAGCAGCCAGTTACAGGGTGCGGGGGAAGCTTTCTTT.

The chain couples TRBV15 to TRBJ1-5; D is ambiguous. Per germline, CDR1 LNHNV and CDR2 YYDKDF (reference sequence). The CDR3 consists of 16 residues. V gave up 5 bases and J gave up 4 bases, with 18 bases separating them. CDR3 in amino acids: CATSPMGGSGNQPQHF. DNA of the CDR3: TGTGCCACCAGCCCCATGGGAGGCAGTGGAAATCAGCCCCAGCATTTT.

The CDR3 loop reads CASSWAGTRAIETQYF. For the CDR3, the DNA is TGTGCCAGCAGCTGGGCCGGGACTAGGGCGATAGAGACCCAGTACTTC. The V gene is TRBV5-6, the J gene TRBJ2-5, with 8 positions matching TRBD2. Germline values: CDR1 SGHDT, CDR2 YYEEEE. The V gene end was trimmed by 3 bases and the J gene end by 4 bases; junction bases not matched to a gene: 11. This CDR3 is 16 amino acids long.

The chain joins TRBV5-1 to TRBJ2-2; TRBD1 or TRBD2 may be the D gene (5 bases each). The CDR3 loop spans 17 amino acids. Germline V lookup: CDR1 SGHRS, CDR2 YFSETQ. Trimming removed 5 bases from V and 0 bases from J, with 17 bases in between. The CDR3 loop reads CASSPGALPSNTGELFF. DNA of the CDR3: TGCGCCAGCAGTCCCGGGGCCCTACCCTCGAACACCGGGGAGCTGTTTTTT.

The chain recombines TRBV5-1 with TRBJ2-7, with 11 bases identical to TRBD1. The V gene end was trimmed by 0 bases and the J gene end by 0 bases; junction bases not matched to a gene: 5. Germline CDR1 reads SGHRS; CDR2 reads YFSETQ. The CDR3 extends over 17 amino acids. Here the CDR3 reads CASSLVGGTGGSYEQYF. DNA for the CDR3: TGCGCCAGCAGCTTGGTTGGAGGGACAGGGGGCTCCTACGAGCAGTACTTC. Drawing the rest from reference TRBV5-1 and TRBJ2-7, the complete variable domain is KAGVTQTPRYLIKTRGQQVTLSCSPISGHRSVSWYQQTPGQGLQFLFEYFSETQRNKGNFPGRFSGRQFSNSRSEMNVSTLELGDSALYLCASSLVGGTGGSYEQYFGPGTRLTVT.

The rearrangement uses TRBV4-1 and TRBJ2-3, with TRBD2 matching 8 bases. CDR1 and CDR2 from the germline V gene are MGHRA and YSYEKL. The ends lost 2 bases at V and 4 bases at J; junction bases unmatched: 14. CDR3 length: 18 residues. In nucleotides, the CDR3 is TGCGCCAGCAGCCAATCGCCAGCCACAGCGGGAGTCCCAGATACGCAGTATTTT. Its protein product is CASSQSPATAGVPDTQYF.

The V gene is TRBV2, the J gene TRBJ2-7; 9 bases are shared with TRBD1. J lost 3 bases, V lost 8 bases, and 8 bases had no gene match. The CDR3 has 14 residues. CDR1 and CDR2 from the germline V gene are SNHLY and FYNNEI. The CDR3 region is CASLSGQGGYEQYF. The CDR3 DNA reads as TGTGCCAGCCTTTCGGGACAGGGTGGCTACGAGCAGTACTTC.

V is TRBV9 and J is TRBJ2-3; possible D gene TRBD2, 7 bases. From germline, CDR1 is SGDLS and CDR2 YYNGEE. V was clipped by 5 bases and J by 6 bases, with 25 bases between them. The length of the CDR3 is 17 residues. In nucleotides, the CDR3 is TGTGCCAGCAGTGCTCAGGGGCTCCGAGGGCGGGGGGATACGCAGTATTTT. It is translated as CASSAQGLRGRGDTQYF.

The chain joins TRBV4-1 to TRBJ2-3; 12 bases agree with TRBD2. The ends lost 3 bases at V and 6 bases at J; junction bases unmatched: 10. Germline CDR1 and CDR2: MGHRA and YSYEKL. This CDR3 is built from 17 residues. The DNA for the CDR3 is TGCGCCAGCAGCCACGGGACTAGCGGGTTCCAATCGGATACGCAGTATTTT. The encoded protein is CASSHGTSGFQSDTQYF.

The chain has TRBV15 and TRBJ1-1; tentatively, D is TRBD1 (6 bases). With 3 bases removed from V and 5 bases from J, the gap between germline ends came to 16 bases. CDR3 length: 15 amino acids. Germline V gene sequence: CDR1 LNHNV, CDR2 YYDKDF (reference sequence). The CDR3 DNA follows: TGTGCCACCAGCAGCCCCCGAGAGGGGGTAACTGAAGCTTTCTTT. It yields the protein CATSSPREGVTEAFF. Full variable domain (outside the CDR3, taken from reference TRBV15 and TRBJ1-1): DAMVIQNPRYQVTQFGKPVTLSCSQTLNHNVMYWYQQKSSQAPKLLFHYYDKDFNNEADTPDNFQSRRPNTSFCFLDIRSPGLGDTAMYLCATSSPREGVTEAFFGQGTRLTVV.

This rearrangement joins TRBV5-1 to TRBJ1-2; the match to TRBD1 covers 7 bases. Trimming cost V 4 bases and J 6 bases; bases outside gene matches: 12. CDR1 and CDR2 (germline): SGHRS, YFSETQ. The CDR3 contains 15 residues. CDR3 sequence reads: CASSERSSGGNGYTF. For the CDR3, the DNA is TGCGCCAGCAGCGAGAGAAGTTCAGGGGGGAATGGCTACACCTTC.